This T cell receptor beta chain was sequenced for a study of blood T cell repertoires in COVID-19. Study background: Whether acute or convalescent, the COVID-19 samples came from the United States, Italy and Spain. PBMCs, B-cell-depleted T cells, or T cells provided the cDNA or gDNA that made up the material.

This clone has only one observation. Looked up from germline, CDR1 is LNHDA and CDR2 is SQIVND (reference sequence). Trimming pared 5 bases from V and 0 bases from J, leaving 11 bases between. The CDR3 length is 15 residues. Authors' methods: The authors estimated nucleated cell counts from reference gene primer amplification. Some clones are missing from TCRdb's copy, which holds only in-frame ones; the method was immunoSEQ multiplex PCR. For V, J and clone size, that table is used; D and trimming come from the DNA. The sample has around 140,000 clones, roughly nine tenths seen once; the top ten hold around 1.6%.

This chain links TRBV19 with TRBJ2-4, with a possible D match to TRBD2 (6 bases). The TCR sequence derives from a human donor in a cohort sampled during active COVID-19. Source material: peripheral blood. This chain's CDR3 is CASSPGVLAKNIQYF. The CDR3 nucleotides are TGTGCCAGTAGTCCGGGGGTTCTAGCCAAAAACATTCAGTACTTC.